The T cell receptor beta chain under discussion was sequenced for a study of Ad26.COV2.S vaccination and SARS-CoV-2 variants. TCRdb keeps only in-frame clones here, not all; method: immunoSEQ multiplex PCR. This table holds about 140,000 clones, about nine tenths found once. General study points: Compared with placebo recipients, vaccine recipients had higher spike-specific TCR breadth. A substantial breadth of spike-specific CD8+ and CD4+ T cell responses after vaccination has been reported. Analyses of TCR breadth and depth may have underestimated total T cell responses. Vaccine and placebo recipients had comparable breadth of non-spike TCRs.

As to this clone: What it binds is unknown.

The J segment lost 8 bases and the V segment lost 5 bases, leaving 8 bases of the junction unmatched. CDR1 and CDR2 (germline): MDHEN, SYDVKM. CDR3 length: 14 amino acids. The sample was peripheral blood, taken after recovery from COVID-19. The sequence came from a human donor who had recovered from COVID-19. The chain carries TRBV28 and TRBJ2-1, with 8 bases aligning to TRBD2. CDR3 bases: TGTGCCAGCAGTGCTCGACGGGGGGGCCATGAGCAGTTCTTC. Protein: CASSARRGGHEQFF.